This is a list of T cell receptor beta chains from one sample in a study of blood T cell repertoires in COVID-19. Sequencing was performed with immunoSEQ multiplex PCR; in TCRdb, only in-frame clones are kept and a portion is missing. The sample has over 200,000 clones; approximately 91% are singletons. Sequences were obtained from PBMCs or T cells enriched from blood (not recorded which). The receptor source for this set is a human donor in a cohort exposed to, infected with or recovered from COVID-19 (not recorded which). The donor label of this sample is uncertain. Each CDR3 is given with its conserved first and last residue. Fields, in order: clone size, V gene, D gene, J gene, CDR3 protein, CDR3 DNA. A D gene is named only where the DNA matches it firmly. Clone size is stated in some rows and not others, as once, few, many or a class when expanded.

once	TRBV19	.	TRBJ1-5	CASSIRGRQPQHF	TGTGCCAGTAGTATCAGGGGAAGACAGCCCCAGCATTTT
.	TRBV19	.	TRBJ2-2	CASSYGGGRGTGELFF	TGTGCCAGTAGTTATGGGGGGGGCCGGGGCACCGGGGAGCTGTTTTTT
.	TRBV6-2/TRBV6-3	.	TRBJ2-7	CASSPPLGTLSYEQYF	TGTGCCAGCAGTCCCCCTCTTGGGACTCTCTCCTACGAGCAGTACTTC
.	TRBV7-2	TRBD1	TRBJ2-1	CASSQPGQHYNEQFF	TGTGCCAGCAGCCAACCGGGACAGCACTACAATGAGCAGTTCTTC
.	TRBV5-6	TRBD1	TRBJ2-3	CASSRTGDTQYF	TGTGCCAGCAGTCGGACAGGAGATACGCAGTATTTT
.	TRBV5-1	.	TRBJ1-1	CASSLGQENTEAFF	TGCGCCAGCAGCTTGGGACAGGAGAACACTGAAGCTTTCTTT
.	TRBV30	.	TRBJ2-3	CAWSTKTGISTDTQYF	TGTGCCTGGAGTACGAAAACAGGTATTAGCACAGATACGCAGTATTTT
.	TRBV7-9	.	TRBJ1-1	CASSLVSGGRGGTEAFF	TGTGCCAGCAGCTTAGTATCTGGTGGTCGAGGGGGCACTGAAGCTTTCTTT
.	TRBV6-5	TRBD1	TRBJ1-1	CASASGGWNTEAFF	TGTGCCAGCGCGTCAGGGGGGTGGAACACTGAAGCTTTCTTT
.	TRBV14	.	TRBJ2-7	CASSLYQGRFEQYF	TGTGCCAGCAGCCTATACCAGGGGCGGTTCGAGCAGTACTTC
once	TRBV6-2/TRBV6-3	TRBD1	TRBJ2-1	CASSWRRDSEQFF	TGTGCCAGCAGTTGGAGAAGGGACAGTGAGCAGTTCTTC
.	TRBV29-1	.	TRBJ2-5	CSVGEWRQYF	TGCAGCGTTGGGGAGTGGCGCCAGTACTTC
.	TRBV19	TRBD1	TRBJ1-5	CASVGQGLDQPQHF	TGTGCCAGTGTAGGACAGGGGCTAGATCAGCCCCAGCATTTT
.	TRBV5-1	.	TRBJ1-1	CASSLAQRDTEAFF	TGCGCCAGCAGCTTGGCCCAACGGGACACTGAAGCTTTCTTT
.	TRBV19	.	TRBJ1-2	CASSPTANYGYTF	TGTGCCAGTAGTCCGACAGCTAACTATGGCTACACCTTC
.	TRBV7-3	TRBD1	TRBJ1-5	CASSLLTGVGGYSNQPQHF	TGTGCCAGCAGCCTGTTGACAGGGGTCGGGGGATATAGCAATCAGCCCCAGCATTTT
.	TRBV10-3	.	TRBJ1-1	CAMSTDRNTEAFF	TGTGCCATGTCTACCGACAGAAACACTGAAGCTTTCTTT